This TCR beta chain appears in the sequencing data of a study of cytomegalovirus exposure and HLA in healthy donors. Study in general: The 95 to 150 validation repertoires were produced on the same platform as the approximately 670 repertoires of the first cohort. This was reported in a later analysis. Findings and caveats of the study: With high specificity and sensitivity, the classifier reportedly diagnosed cytomegalovirus status. Associated with cytomegalovirus, according to the listing, were 164 TCR beta chains.

V shed 4 bases, J shed 4 bases, and the junction held 7 bases outside the gene matches. This CDR3 is 14 amino acids long. Germline V gene lookup returns CDR1 SGHRS and CDR2 YFSETQ. Clones were read by immunoSEQ multiplex PCR, and TCRdb kept only the in-frame ones, dropping some. This table has roughly 300,000 clones, 86% appearing once. Worth noting for this clone: Antigen: not known.

From the 120-subject validation cohort, which was separate from the roughly 700-subject first cohort, the donors were drawn. This chain joins TRBV5-1 and TRBJ1-1; 7 bases line up with TRBD1. The specimen was PBMCs. The receptor was derived from a woman between 18 and 30 years old in good health and CMV-seronegative. The CDR3 DNA reads as TGCGCCAGCAGCGTTGGGACAGCGGGCACTGAAGCTTTCTTT. It is translated as CASSVGTAGTEAFF. The whole variable domain, filled in from reference TRBV5-1 and TRBJ1-1, reads KAGVTQTPRYLIKTRGQQVTLSCSPISGHRSVSWYQQTPGQGLQFLFEYFSETQRNKGNFPGRFSGRQFSNSRSEMNVSTLELGDSALYLCASSVGTAGTEAFFGQGTRLTVV.